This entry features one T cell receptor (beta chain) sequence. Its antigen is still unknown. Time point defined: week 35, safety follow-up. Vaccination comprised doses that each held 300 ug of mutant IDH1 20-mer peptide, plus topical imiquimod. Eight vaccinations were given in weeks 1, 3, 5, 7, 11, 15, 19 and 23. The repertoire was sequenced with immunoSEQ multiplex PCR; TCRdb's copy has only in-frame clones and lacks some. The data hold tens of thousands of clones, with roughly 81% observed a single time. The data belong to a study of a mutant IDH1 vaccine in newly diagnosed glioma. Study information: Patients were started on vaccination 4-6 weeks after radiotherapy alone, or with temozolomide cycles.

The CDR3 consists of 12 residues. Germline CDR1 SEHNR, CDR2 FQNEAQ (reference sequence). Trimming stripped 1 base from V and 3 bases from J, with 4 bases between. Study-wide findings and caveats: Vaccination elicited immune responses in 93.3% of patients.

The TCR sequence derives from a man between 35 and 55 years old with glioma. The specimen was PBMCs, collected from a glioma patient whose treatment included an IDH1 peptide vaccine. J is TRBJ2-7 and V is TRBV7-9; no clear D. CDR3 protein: CASSLEFYEQYF. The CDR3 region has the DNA TGTGCCAGCAGCTTAGAGTTCTACGAGCAGTACTTC. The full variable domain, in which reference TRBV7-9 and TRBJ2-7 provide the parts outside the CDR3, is DTGVSQNPRHKITKRGQNVTFRCDPISEHNRLYWYRQTLGQGPEFLTYFQNEAQLEKSRLLSDRFSAERPKGSFSTLEIQRTEQGDSAMYLCASSLEFYEQYFGPGTRLTVT.